This TCR beta chain was observed in a study of blood T cell repertoires in COVID-19 (TCRdb year 2020). Concerning the study at large: Samples covering the acute and convalescent phases of COVID-19 were provided by collaborators in the United States, Italy and Spain. The material from the prospective study consisted of cDNA or gDNA derived from T cells, B-cell-depleted T cells, or PBMCs. Deeply sampled blood TCRbeta repertoires from subjects exposed to, actively infected with, or recovered from COVID-19 were included in the dataset. A freely available public database, intended as a resource for researchers studying the immune response to SARS-CoV-2, is where the repertoires were released. Samples were obtained from the ongoing ImmuneRACE study (first 160 participants) and from approximately 1,200 subjects provided by 6 global collaborators. The sample metadata nearly always contained a de-identified subject ID, COVID-19 status, age in years and sex. Where available, HLA class I and class II types were obtained from metadata supplied by the sample provider rather than from assay-based typing.

TCRbeta CDR3 regions were amplified from genomic DNA using the immunoSEQ Assay, a bias-controlled multiplex PCR. The authors' analysis ran thus. Nucleated cell counts per sample were estimated from amplification of reference gene primers within the assay. To quantify the absolute abundance of each unique TCRbeta CDR3 rearrangement, sequence reads were collapsed and filtered. For each sample, productive Simpson clonality was calculated as the square root of Simpson's diversity index over productive rearrangements. TCRdb stores this immuneACCESS table with in-frame sequences only. Part of the clones is absent; in the studies checked, under half of the shortfall reflects unresolved V genes, and no reason is known for the rest. The V and J calls and the clone size are those of that table, but D and trimming were determined from the DNA. The sample table lists about 210,000 clones, around 88% of them with a count of one. The leading ten clones occupy around 1.6% of the sample.

Comments on this clone: It has no known antigen specificity. It has no much larger one-base neighbor in the sample; base qualities were not kept.

Broader findings and caveats from the paper: The amount of clinical and demographic metadata varied by source and participant and was provided uncurated.

The collaborating institutions used their own protocols to collect whole blood in K2EDTA tubes. Collaborator samples were shipped for TCRbeta analysis as frozen whole blood, isolated PBMCs, or DNA extracted from either sample type. CDR1 ENHRY and CDR2 SYGVKD are derived from the germline V gene. From the cysteine through the phenylalanine, the CDR3 covers 13 amino acids. Only the CDR3 DNA stays, 39 bases, in frame from base 1. V is trimmed back by 6 bases and J by 5 bases, and the junction contains 6 bases that no gene match accounts for. The chain links TRBV10-3 with TRBJ1-2; 7 of the junction bases match TRBD1. The TCR comes from a man aged 18 to 30 with active or convalescent COVID-19. The material sequenced was peripheral blood. This receptor carries the CDR3 CAIRGTGEYGYTF. The base sequence is TGTGCCATCAGGGGTACAGGGGAGTATGGCTACACCTTC.